Listed below are T cell receptor beta chains from one sample, sequenced in a study of regulatory T cells in long-lasting Graves disease. One entry per CDR3 protein, called by TCRdb with MiXCR from the multiplex PCR reads. The data contain approximately 440,000 distinct CDR3 sequences, around 15% of them singletons. The same sample was also used in a study of T cells in Graves' hyperthyroidism and ophthalmopathy.

This specimen consisted of peripheral blood mononuclear cells (PBMCs), obtained at new diagnosis, from a patient treated with antithyroid drugs. Receptor source: a man aged 40-49 years with Graves disease. Both conserved end residues are part of each CDR3. The order of the fields is D gene, J gene, clone size, V gene, CDR3 protein, CDR3 DNA. A D gene is named only where the DNA matches it firmly. Size values are once, few and many counts, or a class for expanded clones, and some rows have none.

D: TRBD2
J: TRBJ2-7
size: many
V: TRBV20-1
CDR3: CSARRGSSYEQYF
DNA: TGCAGTGCTAGACGCGGGAGCTCCTACGAGCAGTACTTC

D: TRBD2
J: TRBJ2-2
size: .
V: TRBV20-1
CDR3: CSALGLAAVGELFF
DNA: TGCAGTGCCCTGGGACTAGCTGCGGTCGGGGAGCTGTTTTTT

D: .
J: TRBJ1-4
size: .
V: TRBV9
CDR3: CASSVVGGEKLFF
DNA: TGTGCCAGCAGCGTAGTCGGCGGGGAAAAACTGTTTTTT

D: .
J: TRBJ1-4
size: .
V: TRBV25-1
CDR3: CASSDWEDEKLFF
DNA: TGTGCCAGCAGTGATTGGGAAGATGAAAAACTGTTTTTT

D: .
J: TRBJ2-5
size: many
V: TRBV27
CDR3: CASRMGGSRETQYF
DNA: TGTGCCAGCAGAATGGGGGGAAGTAGGGAGACCCAGTACTTC

D: .
J: TRBJ2-1
size: .
V: TRBV28
CDR3: CASSHRSQNPYNEQFF
DNA: TGCGCCAGCAGCCACAGATCTCAGAACCCCTACAATGAGCAGTTCTTC

D: .
J: TRBJ2-6
size: .
V: TRBV6-5
CDR3: CASSYRAAGANVLTF
DNA: TGTGCCAGCAGTTACCGGGCCGCCGGGGCCAACGTCCTGACTTTC

D: TRBD2
J: TRBJ2-1
size: .
V: TRBV20-1
CDR3: CSARGLAGGWPGYNEQFF
DNA: TGCAGTGCTAGAGGGCTAGCGGGAGGGTGGCCGGGTTACAATGAGCAGTTCTTC

D: .
J: TRBJ2-7
size: .
V: TRBV4-2
CDR3: CASSHDLPRASYEQYF
DNA: TGTGCCAGCAGCCATGACCTCCCCAGGGCCTCCTACGAGCAGTACTTC

D: .
J: TRBJ2-3
size: .
V: TRBV10-3
CDR3: CATTGSTDTQYF
DNA: TGTGCCACCACAGGGTCCACAGATACGCAGTATTTT

D: .
J: TRBJ1-2
size: few
V: TRBV29-1
CDR3: CSVESGGLDYGYTF
DNA: TGCAGCGTTGAATCCGGGGGTTTGGACTATGGCTACACCTTC

D: TRBD2
J: TRBJ2-7
size: many
V: TRBV12-3/TRBV12-4
CDR3: CASRSGADYEQYF
DNA: TGTGCCAGCAGAAGCGGGGCTGACTACGAGCAGTACTTC

D: .
J: TRBJ2-3
size: .
V: TRBV9
CDR3: CASRGGRATDTQYF
DNA: TGTGCCTCCAGGGGCGGGAGAGCCACAGATACGCAGTATTTT

D: .
J: TRBJ2-7
size: few
V: TRBV4-1
CDR3: CASSQDLRGEVSWILVQYF
DNA: TGCGCCAGCAGCCAAGATTTAAGGGGCGAGGTTTCCTGGATTCTTGTACAGTACTTC

D: .
J: TRBJ2-3
size: many
V: TRBV11-2
CDR3: CASSLAPSGTDTQYF
DNA: TGTGCCAGCAGCCTAGCCCCCAGCGGCACAGATACGCAGTATTTT

D: .
J: TRBJ2-3
size: few
V: TRBV28
CDR3: CASSPGTLDTQYF
DNA: TGTGCCAGCAGTCCTGGGACATTAGATACGCAGTATTTT

D: TRBD2
J: TRBJ2-7
size: many
V: TRBV6-5
CDR3: CASSYWISGSHEQYF
DNA: TGTGCCAGCAGTTACTGGATTAGCGGGAGCCACGAGCAGTACTTC

D: .
J: TRBJ2-1
size: few
V: TRBV12-3/TRBV12-4
CDR3: CASSLGSRAYGEQFF
DNA: TGTGCCAGCAGTTTAGGGAGCAGGGCGTACGGTGAGCAGTTCTTC

D: TRBD1
J: TRBJ1-2
size: many
V: TRBV20-1
CDR3: CSAHTGGGGYTF
DNA: TGCAGTGCGCATACAGGGGGCGGCGGCTACACCTTC

D: TRBD1
J: TRBJ1-5
size: many
V: TRBV20-1
CDR3: CSVGAGTANQPQHF
DNA: TGCAGTGTTGGGGCCGGGACAGCCAATCAGCCCCAGCATTTT

D: .
J: TRBJ1-2
size: few
V: TRBV28
CDR3: CASSFVAGEGYTF
DNA: TGTGCCAGCAGTTTCGTGGCAGGGGAGGGCTACACCTTC

D: TRBD2
J: TRBJ2-1
size: .
V: TRBV14
CDR3: CASSPGTSGGGGLIHNEQFF
DNA: TGTGCCAGCAGCCCAGGGACTAGCGGGGGAGGAGGGCTTATCCACAATGAGCAGTTCTTC

D: .
J: TRBJ2-3
size: few
V: TRBV24-1
CDR3: CATSVPPGGGSTDTQYF
DNA: TGTGCCACCAGTGTCCCCCCCGGGGGTGGAAGCACAGATACGCAGTATTTT

D: .
J: TRBJ2-1
size: few
V: TRBV5-1
CDR3: CASSPTLSDYYNEQFF
DNA: TGCGCCAGCAGCCCTACTCTTAGCGATTACTACAATGAGCAGTTCTTC

D: .
J: TRBJ2-3
size: .
V: TRBV7-9
CDR3: CASSLTAVNTDTQYF
DNA: TGTGCCAGCAGCTTAACAGCGGTGAACACAGATACGCAGTATTTT

D: .
J: TRBJ1-5
size: many
V: TRBV2
CDR3: CASRTGWGNQPQHF
DNA: TGTGCCAGCAGGACAGGATGGGGCAATCAGCCCCAGCATTTT

D: .
J: TRBJ1-2
size: .
V: TRBV27
CDR3: CASSDGEFYGYTF
DNA: TGTGCCAGCAGTGATGGTGAATTCTATGGCTACACCTTC

D: TRBD2
J: TRBJ2-7
size: .
V: TRBV24-1
CDR3: CATSVAGTSGRSREQYF
DNA: TGTGCCACCAGTGTCGCCGGGACTAGCGGGAGATCCCGCGAGCAGTACTTC

D: .
J: TRBJ2-5
size: .
V: TRBV2
CDR3: CASTLETGYQETQYF
DNA: TGTGCCAGCACCTTAGAGACGGGGTACCAAGAGACCCAGTACTTC

D: .
J: TRBJ2-7
size: .
V: TRBV5-1
CDR3: CASSLRRGATSSYEQYF
DNA: TGCGCCAGCAGCTTGCGACGGGGGGCGACGAGCTCCTACGAGCAGTACTTC

D: .
J: TRBJ2-7
size: many
V: TRBV7-2
CDR3: CASGTGQSYEQYF
DNA: TGTGCCAGCGGAACGGGACAATCCTACGAGCAGTACTTC

D: .
J: TRBJ2-5
size: many
V: TRBV28
CDR3: CASRSLRQLQETQYF
DNA: TGTGCCAGCAGATCGTTACGACAGCTACAAGAGACCCAGTACTTC

D: TRBD1
J: TRBJ2-7
size: .
V: TRBV5-4
CDR3: CASSLASGGGEQYF
DNA: TGTGCCAGCAGCTTGGCGTCAGGGGGCGGCGAGCAGTACTTC

D: TRBD2
J: TRBJ2-2
size: .
V: TRBV29-1
CDR3: CSVASGSDTGELFF
DNA: TGCAGCGTTGCTAGCGGGAGTGACACCGGGGAGCTGTTTTTT

D: TRBD2
J: TRBJ2-1
size: many
V: TRBV20-1
CDR3: CSARDRGTRDNEQFF
DNA: TGCAGTGCTAGAGATAGGGGGACTAGAGACAATGAGCAGTTCTTC

D: TRBD2
J: TRBJ2-7
size: many
V: TRBV4-2
CDR3: CASSPHGISGRVNSYEQYF
DNA: TGTGCCAGCAGCCCACACGGGATTAGCGGGAGAGTCAACTCCTACGAGCAGTACTTC

D: TRBD1
J: TRBJ2-1
size: many
V: TRBV29-1
CDR3: CSVEGGTGGSYNEQFF
DNA: TGCAGCGTTGAAGGAGGGACAGGGGGCTCCTACAATGAGCAGTTCTTC

D: TRBD2
J: TRBJ2-2
size: few
V: TRBV20-1
CDR3: CSASRLAGVLGNIGELFF
DNA: TGCAGTGCTAGTAGACTAGCGGGAGTGCTCGGGAACATCGGGGAGCTGTTTTTT

D: .
J: TRBJ1-5
size: .
V: TRBV20-1
CDR3: CSARDRVAGSQPQHF
DNA: TGCAGTGCTAGAGACAGGGTAGCAGGGAGTCAGCCCCAGCATTTT

D: TRBD1
J: TRBJ1-5
size: few
V: TRBV28
CDR3: CASSPSTGFRQPQHF
DNA: TGTGCCAGCAGTCCTTCGACAGGGTTCAGGCAGCCCCAGCATTTT

D: .
J: TRBJ2-2
size: .
V: TRBV2
CDR3: CASSELGSSGELFF
DNA: TGTGCCAGCAGTGAATTAGGTAGTTCCGGGGAGCTGTTTTTT

D: TRBD2
J: TRBJ2-2
size: many
V: TRBV5-1
CDR3: CASSGSLAGGTTGELFF
DNA: TGCGCCAGCAGCGGATCCCTAGCGGGAGGGACCACCGGGGAGCTGTTTTTT

D: .
J: TRBJ2-3
size: .
V: TRBV12-3/TRBV12-4
CDR3: CASTLRGGDTDTQYF
DNA: TGTGCCAGCACCCTACGCGGAGGGGACACAGATACGCAGTATTTT

D: .
J: TRBJ2-7
size: few
V: TRBV7-9
CDR3: CASSPGAHTSSYEQYF
DNA: TGTGCCAGCAGCCCAGGTGCCCACACAAGCTCCTACGAGCAGTACTTC

D: TRBD1
J: TRBJ1-1
size: many
V: TRBV27
CDR3: CASLNRGPTEAFF
DNA: TGTGCCAGCCTTAACAGGGGGCCAACTGAAGCTTTCTTT